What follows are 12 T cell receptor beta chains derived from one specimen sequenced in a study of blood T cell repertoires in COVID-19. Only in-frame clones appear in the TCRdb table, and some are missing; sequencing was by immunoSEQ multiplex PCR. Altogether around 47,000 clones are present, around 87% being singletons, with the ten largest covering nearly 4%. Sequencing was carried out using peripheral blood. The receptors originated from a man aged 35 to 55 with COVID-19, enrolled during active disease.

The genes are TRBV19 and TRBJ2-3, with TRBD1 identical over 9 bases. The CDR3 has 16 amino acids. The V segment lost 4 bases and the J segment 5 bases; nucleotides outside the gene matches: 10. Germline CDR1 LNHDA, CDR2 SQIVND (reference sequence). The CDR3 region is CASSSSTGGLGDTQYF. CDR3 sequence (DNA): TGTGCCAGTAGTAGCTCGACAGGGGGTTTGGGAGATACGCAGTATTTT.

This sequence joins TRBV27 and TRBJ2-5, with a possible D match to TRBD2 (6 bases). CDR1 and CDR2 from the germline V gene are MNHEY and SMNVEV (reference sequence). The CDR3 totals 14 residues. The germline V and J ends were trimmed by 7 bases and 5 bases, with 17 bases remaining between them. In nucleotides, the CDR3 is TGTGCCAGCACCGCCGGGTGGGGGGATGAGACCCAGTACTTC. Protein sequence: CASTAGWGDETQYF.

CDR3 nucleotide sequence: TGTGCCAGCAGCCAAGCCCCGTCGGCAGGGGACACCGGGGAGCTGTTTTTT. Translating gives CASSQAPSAGDTGELFF. The rearrangement links TRBV3-1 (or the pseudogene TRBV3-2) to TRBJ2-2; D is perhaps TRBD1 (6 bases). The length of the CDR3 is 17 residues. Trimming took 1 base from V and 3 from J, leaving 15 bases between them. Germline V gene lookup returns CDR1 LGHDT and CDR2 YNNKEL (reference sequence).

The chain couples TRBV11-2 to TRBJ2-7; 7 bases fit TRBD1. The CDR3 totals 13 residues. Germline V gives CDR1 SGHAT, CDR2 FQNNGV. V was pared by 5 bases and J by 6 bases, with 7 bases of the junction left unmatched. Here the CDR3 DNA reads TGTGCCAGCAGCCTTGACAGGGCCCTCGAGCAGTACTTC. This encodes CASSLDRALEQYF.

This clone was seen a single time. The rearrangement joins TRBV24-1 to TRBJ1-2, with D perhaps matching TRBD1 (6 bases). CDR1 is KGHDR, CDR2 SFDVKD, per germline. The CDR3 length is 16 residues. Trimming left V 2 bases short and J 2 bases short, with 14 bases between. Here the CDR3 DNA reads TGTGCCACCAGTGATTCCCGTACCGGGACAAACTATGGCTACACCTTC. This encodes CATSDSRTGTNYGYTF.

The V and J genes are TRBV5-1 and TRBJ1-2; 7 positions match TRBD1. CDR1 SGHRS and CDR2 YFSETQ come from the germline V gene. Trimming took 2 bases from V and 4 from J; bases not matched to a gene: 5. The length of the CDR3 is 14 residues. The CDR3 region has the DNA TGCGCCAGCAGCTTTGAACAGGGGCCCTATGGCTACACCTTC. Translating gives CASSFEQGPYGYTF.

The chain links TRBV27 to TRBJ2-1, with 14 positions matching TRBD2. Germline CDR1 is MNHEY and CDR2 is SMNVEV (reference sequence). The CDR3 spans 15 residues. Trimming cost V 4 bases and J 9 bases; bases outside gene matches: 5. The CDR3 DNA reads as TGTGCCAGCAGTTCCGGGACTAGCGGGAGCTCTGAGCAGTTCTTC. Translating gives CASSSGTSGSSEQFF.

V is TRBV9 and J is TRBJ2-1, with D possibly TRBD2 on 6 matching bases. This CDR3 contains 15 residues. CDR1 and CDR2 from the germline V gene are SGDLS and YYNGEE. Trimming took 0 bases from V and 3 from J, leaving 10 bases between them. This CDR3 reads CASSVGAGGYNEQFF. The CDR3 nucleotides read TGTGCCAGCAGCGTAGGGGCCGGGGGCTACAATGAGCAGTTCTTC.

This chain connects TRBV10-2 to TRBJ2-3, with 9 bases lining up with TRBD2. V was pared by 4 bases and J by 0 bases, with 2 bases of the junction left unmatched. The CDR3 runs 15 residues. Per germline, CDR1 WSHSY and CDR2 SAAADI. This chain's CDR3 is CASSGLAVSTDTQYF. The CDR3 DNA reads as TGCGCCAGCAGTGGACTAGCGGTTAGCACAGATACGCAGTATTTT.

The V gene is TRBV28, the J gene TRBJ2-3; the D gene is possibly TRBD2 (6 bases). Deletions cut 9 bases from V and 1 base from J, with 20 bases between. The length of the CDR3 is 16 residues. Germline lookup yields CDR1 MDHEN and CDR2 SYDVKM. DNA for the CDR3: TGTGCCAGTGGAATTACGGGGGTTCCTGGCACAGATACGCAGTATTTT. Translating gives CASGITGVPGTDTQYF.

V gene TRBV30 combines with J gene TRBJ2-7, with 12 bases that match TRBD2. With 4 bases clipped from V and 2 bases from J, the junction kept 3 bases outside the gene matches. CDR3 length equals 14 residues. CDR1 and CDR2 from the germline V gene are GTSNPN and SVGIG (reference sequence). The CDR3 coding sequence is TGTGCCTGGAACCTAGCGGGAGGGCCCTACGAGCAGTACTTC. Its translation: CAWNLAGGPYEQYF. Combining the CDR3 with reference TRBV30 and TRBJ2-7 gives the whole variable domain SQTIHQWPATLVQPVGSPLSLECTVEGTSNPNLYWYRQAAGRGLQLLFYSVGIGQISSEVPQNLSASRPQDRQFILSSKKLLLSDSGFYLCAWNLAGGPYEQYFGPGTRLTVT.

This CDR3 reads CASSIRTGIAETQYF. CDR3 nucleotide sequence: TGTGCCAGCAGCATCCGAACAGGGATTGCGGAGACCCAGTACTTC. The V and J genes are TRBV5-8 and TRBJ2-5; tentatively, D is TRBD1 (6 bases). This CDR3 comprises 15 residues. V lost 4 bases, J lost 5 bases, and 18 bases lay in between. Germline V gene sequence: CDR1 SGHTS, CDR2 YDEGEE.